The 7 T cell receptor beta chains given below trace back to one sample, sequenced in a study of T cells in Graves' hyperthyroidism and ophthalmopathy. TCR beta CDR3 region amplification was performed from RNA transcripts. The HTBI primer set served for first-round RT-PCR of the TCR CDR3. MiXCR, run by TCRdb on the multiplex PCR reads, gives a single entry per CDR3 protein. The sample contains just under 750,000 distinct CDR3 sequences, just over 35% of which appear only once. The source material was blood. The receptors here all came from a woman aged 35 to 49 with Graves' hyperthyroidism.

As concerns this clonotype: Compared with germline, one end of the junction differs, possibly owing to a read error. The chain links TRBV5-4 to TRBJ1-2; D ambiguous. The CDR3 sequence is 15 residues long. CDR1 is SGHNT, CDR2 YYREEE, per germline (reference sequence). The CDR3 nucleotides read TGCGCCAGCAGCCAAGTCAGGCCCTCCCCTGATGGCTACACCTTC. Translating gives CASSQVRPSPDGYTF. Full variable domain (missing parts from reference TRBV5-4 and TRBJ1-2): ETGVTQSPTHLIKTRGQQVTLRCSSQSGHNTVSWYQQALGQGPQFIFQYYREEENGRGNFPPRFSGLQFPNYSSELNVNALELDDSALYLCASSQVRPSPDGYTFGSGTRLTVV.

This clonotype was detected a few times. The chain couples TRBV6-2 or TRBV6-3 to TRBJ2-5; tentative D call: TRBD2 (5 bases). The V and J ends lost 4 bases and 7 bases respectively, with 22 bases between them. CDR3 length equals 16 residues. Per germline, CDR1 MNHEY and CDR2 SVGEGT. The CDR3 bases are TGTGCCAGCAGTTTACAGACTATGTATCCTGGTGGGACCCAGTACTTC. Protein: CASSLQTMYPGGTQYF.

CDR3 DNA: TGTGCCAGCAGCTCAGGAGTGGGCTCCTACGAGCAGTACTTC. It specifies CASSSGVGSYEQYF. The chain employs TRBV11-2 and TRBJ2-7, with unresolved D. The germline V gene encodes CDR1 SGHAT and CDR2 FQNNGV. CDR3 length: 14 residues. V lost 4 bases to trimming and J lost 0 bases, with 10 bases between them.

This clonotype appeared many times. The CDR3 loop reads CSARLEGDRNNSPLHF. CDR3 bases: TGCAGTGCTAGGCTGGAAGGGGACAGGAATAATTCACCCCTCCACTTT. The rearrangement links TRBV20-1 to TRBJ1-6, with 8 bases lining up with TRBD1. There are 16 residues in the CDR3. The V and J ends lost 3 bases and 5 bases, in that order; junction bases with no gene match: 9. Germline V gene data show CDR1 as DFQATT and CDR2 as SNEGSKA (reference sequence).

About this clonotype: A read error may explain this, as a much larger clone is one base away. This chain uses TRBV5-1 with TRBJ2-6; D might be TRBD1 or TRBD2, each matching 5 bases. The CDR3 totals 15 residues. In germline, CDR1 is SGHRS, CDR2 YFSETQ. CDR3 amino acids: CASSGGEVGANVPTF. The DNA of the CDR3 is TGCGCCAGCAGCGGGGGTGAAGTTGGGGCCAACGTCCCGACTTTC.

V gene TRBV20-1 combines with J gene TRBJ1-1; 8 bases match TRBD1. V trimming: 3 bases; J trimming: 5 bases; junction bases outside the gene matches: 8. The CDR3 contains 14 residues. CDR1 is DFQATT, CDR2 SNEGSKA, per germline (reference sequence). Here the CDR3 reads CSASAAQGDTEAFF. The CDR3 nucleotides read TGCAGTGCTAGTGCCGCACAGGGGGATACTGAAGCTTTCTTT.

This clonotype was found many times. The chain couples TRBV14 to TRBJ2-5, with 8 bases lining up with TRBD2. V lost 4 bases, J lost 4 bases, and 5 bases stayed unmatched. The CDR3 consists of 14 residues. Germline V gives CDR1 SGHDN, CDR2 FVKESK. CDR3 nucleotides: TGTGCCAGCAGCCGACTAGCGAACCGAGAGACCCAGTACTTC. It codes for CASSRLANRETQYF.